This entry lists 20 T cell receptor beta chains sequenced from one sample in a study of glioma-infiltrating T cells after dendritic cell vaccination. The assay was immunoSEQ multiplex PCR, and TCRdb's table has in-frame clones only and misses some. The table lists about 76,000 clones, over 75% of them singletons, with approximately 2% in the top ten. The time point: after dendritic cell vaccination, including at tumor progression/relapse. The specimen comprised blood, sampled after dendritic cell vaccination. The receptors shown here come from a human donor with glioblastoma.

V is TRBV27 and J is TRBJ2-1; tentatively, D is TRBD2 (5 bases). Germline V gene lookup returns CDR1 MNHEY and CDR2 SMNVEV (reference sequence). There are 12 residues in the CDR3. Trimming left V 0 bases short and J 9 bases short, with 6 bases between. This CDR3 reads CASSLSRVEQFF. DNA of the CDR3: TGTGCCAGCAGTTTATCGAGGGTTGAGCAGTTCTTC.

This sequence joins TRBV5-1 and TRBJ2-2, with a tentative D call TRBD2 (5 bases). The CDR3 has 14 residues. The germline V gene encodes CDR1 SGHRS and CDR2 YFSETQ. Trimming pared 1 base from V and 4 bases from J, leaving 8 bases between. The CDR3 nucleotides read TGCGCCAGCAGCTTGTCCGGGGTCACCGGGGAGCTGTTTTTT. Translating gives CASSLSGVTGELFF.

V usage is TRBV5-1 and J usage is TRBJ2-1, with D maybe TRBD2 (6 bases). Trimming removed 2 bases from V and 0 bases from J, with 12 bases in between. Germline V lookup: CDR1 SGHRS, CDR2 YFSETQ. This CDR3 has 16 residues. DNA for the CDR3: TGCGCCAGCAGCTTTACTAGCCGCCGCTCCTACAATGAGCAGTTCTTC. Its protein product is CASSFTSRRSYNEQFF.

In its sample, this clone was seen a few times. This rearrangement joins TRBV7-9 to TRBJ1-4; the match to TRBD1 covers 8 bases. The germline V gene has CDR1 SEHNR and CDR2 FQNEAQ (reference sequence). V trimming: 7 bases; J trimming: 3 bases; junction bases outside the gene matches: 7. The CDR3 totals 15 residues. CDR3 DNA sequence: TGTGCCAGCATCGACAGGGGTCCCTCTAATGAAAAACTGTTTTTT. Its protein is CASIDRGPSNEKLFF.

This clone was observed a few times. The chain recombines TRBV6-6 with TRBJ1-2; 8 bases fit TRBD1. V lost 5 bases and J lost 4; bases outside the gene matches: 9. CDR3 length: 15 amino acids. Germline CDR1 and CDR2: MNHNY and SVGAGI (reference sequence). For the CDR3, the DNA is TGTGCCAGCAGTAACCCTAGCGGGACAGGCTATGGCTACACCTTC. Its protein product is CASSNPSGTGYGYTF.

V gene TRBV10-3 combines with J gene TRBJ2-1; 10 nucleotides align to TRBD1. After removal of 2 bases from V and 6 bases from J, the junction contained 7 bases not matched to a gene. The CDR3 totals 16 residues. Per the germline V gene, CDR1 is ENHRY and CDR2 is SYGVKD. The CDR3 DNA reads TGTGCCATCAGTGAGAGCCTGACAGGGGGCCTCAATGAGCAGTTCTTC. Translation gives CAISESLTGGLNEQFF.

This chain links TRBV5-1 with TRBJ2-2, with TRBD2 as a possible D gene (6 bases). V gave up 2 bases and J gave up 5 bases, with 19 bases separating them. Germline values: CDR1 SGHRS, CDR2 YFSETQ. The CDR3 length is 17 residues. CDR3 residues: CASSLYQGLTQTGELFF. The DNA for the CDR3 is TGCGCCAGCAGCTTATACCAGGGACTCACGCAGACCGGGGAGCTGTTTTTT.

This chain joins TRBV6-1 and TRBJ1-1, with unresolved D. Germline V gives CDR1 MNHNS, CDR2 SASEGT. Trimming removed 4 bases at V and 3 bases at J, with 12 bases between. The CDR3 loop spans 14 amino acids. CDR3 nucleotides: TGTGCCAGCAGTGGGCGACACATCTACACTGAAGCTTTCTTT. Its protein product is CASSGRHIYTEAFF.

V is TRBV30 and J is TRBJ1-3, with 10 bases identical to TRBD1. Germline CDR1 reads GTSNPN; CDR2 reads SVGIG (reference sequence). V dropped 3 bases and J dropped 2; count of bases not matched to a gene: 4. This CDR3 spans 15 amino acids. The CDR3 nucleotides read TGTGCCTGGAGCCCCGACAGGGGGCCTGGAAACACCATATATTTT. Amino acids: CAWSPDRGPGNTIYF. The whole variable domain, filled in from reference TRBV30 and TRBJ1-3, reads SQTIHQWPATLVQPVGSPLSLECTVEGTSNPNLYWYRQAAGRGLQLLFYSVGIGQISSEVPQNLSASRPQDRQFILSSKKLLLSDSGFYLCAWSPDRGPGNTIYFGEGSWLTVV.

The chain couples TRBV5-1 to TRBJ2-1, with D tentatively TRBD2 (6 bases). CDR1 is SGHRS and CDR2 is YFSETQ in the germline V gene. This CDR3 spans 16 amino acids. Trimming pared 0 bases from V and 8 bases from J, leaving 18 bases between. DNA for the CDR3: TGCGCCAGCAGCTTGGTCAGCGGGCGGGGTTATGATGAGCAGTTCTTC. Amino acid sequence: CASSLVSGRGYDEQFF.

This chain joins TRBV6-5 and TRBJ1-5; no definite D call. Trimming removed 4 bases from V and 6 bases from J, with 13 bases in between. Germline V lookup: CDR1 MNHEY, CDR2 SVGAGI. This CDR3 spans 14 amino acids. This chain's CDR3 is CASSSGLGGQPQHF. The CDR3 coding sequence is TGTGCCAGCAGTTCGGGATTAGGCGGTCAGCCCCAGCATTTT.

The CDR3 DNA reads TGTGCCAGCAGTGAAGGGGACAGGACCAATGGCTACACCTTC. It specifies CASSEGDRTNGYTF. The chain combines TRBV6-1 with TRBJ1-2; 8 bases are a match to TRBD1. With 1 base clipped from V and 6 bases from J, the junction kept 4 bases outside the gene matches. CDR1 MNHNS and CDR2 SASEGT come from the germline V gene. The CDR3 sequence is 14 residues long.

This clone was recorded only once. This sequence joins TRBV19 and TRBJ1-5, with 8 bases matching TRBD1. CDR1 and CDR2 (germline): LNHDA, SQIVND (reference sequence). The length of the CDR3 is 16 residues. J gave up 3 bases and V 2 bases, and 6 bases lay outside the gene matches. As DNA, the CDR3 is TGTGCCAGTAGTATACAAGACAGGGGAACCAATCAGCCCCAGCATTTT. Translating it yields CASSIQDRGTNQPQHF.

The chain has TRBV11-2 and TRBJ2-6; D is possibly TRBD1 (6 bases). The CDR3 is 16 residues long. The V gene lost 7 bases and the J gene lost 0 bases, with 13 bases spanning the gap. CDR1 and CDR2 (germline): SGHAT, FQNNGV. CDR3 sequence (DNA): TGTGCCAGCATTGGGGGCAAAAACTCTGGGGCCAACGTCCTGACTTTC. This encodes CASIGGKNSGANVLTF.

The rearrangement links TRBV9 to TRBJ1-3; no clear D. Trimming left V 0 bases short and J 0 bases short, with 7 bases between. Germline lookup yields CDR1 SGDLS and CDR2 YYNGEE. The CDR3 is made up of 15 amino acids. The CDR3 DNA reads TGTGCCAGCAGCGTAGGACTTCCCTCTGGAAACACCATATATTTT. Its protein product is CASSVGLPSGNTIYF.

The chain is built from TRBV5-4 and TRBJ2-1; 11 bases align to TRBD2. Unmatched junction bases numbered 1, after V lost 0 bases and J lost 5 bases. Looked up from germline, CDR1 is SGHNT and CDR2 is YYREEE (reference sequence). The CDR3 runs 15 residues. The CDR3 nucleotides read TGTGCCAGCAGCTTGGAACTAGCGGGGGACAATGAGCAGTTCTTC. Protein: CASSLELAGDNEQFF.

V usage is TRBV15 and J usage is TRBJ1-3; no firm D call. V was cut by 3 bases and J by 4 bases, with 16 bases left in between. CDR1 is LNHNV, CDR2 YYDKDF, per germline (reference sequence). The CDR3 has 16 residues. The chain's CDR3 is CATSRANPAAGNTIYF. The CDR3 DNA is TGTGCCACCAGCAGGGCCAATCCGGCGGCAGGAAACACCATATATTTT.

This chain links TRBV6-6 with TRBJ1-2; perhaps TRBD1 as D (6 bases). Germline assignment: CDR1 MNHNY and CDR2 SVGAGI (reference sequence). V was trimmed by 0 bases and J by 5 bases, leaving 16 bases between them. The CDR3 consists of 16 residues. The CDR3 DNA sequence: TGTGCCAGCAGTTACTCGGCGACAGGAGATATTTATGGCTACACCTTC. Translation: CASSYSATGDIYGYTF.

The gene calls are TRBV19 and TRBJ2-5; 11 bases line up with TRBD1. The J segment lost 5 bases and the V segment lost 5 bases, leaving 7 bases of the junction unmatched. The CDR3 covers 15 residues. Germline CDR1 and CDR2: LNHDA and SQIVND (reference sequence). The CDR3 DNA follows: TGTGCCAGTAGTCTCCGGACAGGGGGCTATGAGACCCAGTACTTC. Translation: CASSLRTGGYETQYF.

The rearrangement uses TRBV5-1 and TRBJ2-7; 9 nucleotides align to TRBD1. The CDR3 totals 15 residues. CDR1 is SGHRS, CDR2 YFSETQ, per germline. With 0 bases clipped from V and 4 bases from J, the junction kept 5 bases outside the gene matches. The CDR3 is CASSLETGGGYEQYF. In DNA, the CDR3 is TGCGCCAGCAGCTTGGAGACAGGGGGAGGGTACGAGCAGTACTTC.